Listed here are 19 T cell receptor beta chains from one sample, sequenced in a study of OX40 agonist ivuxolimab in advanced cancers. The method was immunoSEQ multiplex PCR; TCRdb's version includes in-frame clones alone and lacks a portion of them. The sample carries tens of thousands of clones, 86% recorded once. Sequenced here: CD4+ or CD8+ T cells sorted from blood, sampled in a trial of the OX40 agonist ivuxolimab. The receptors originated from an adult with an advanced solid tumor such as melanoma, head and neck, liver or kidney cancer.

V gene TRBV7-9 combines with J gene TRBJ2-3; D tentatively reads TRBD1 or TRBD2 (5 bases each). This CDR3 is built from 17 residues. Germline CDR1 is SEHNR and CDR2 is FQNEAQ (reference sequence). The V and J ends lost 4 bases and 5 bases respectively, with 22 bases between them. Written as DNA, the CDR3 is TGTGCCAGCAGCTCACAAGAGGGGACCCTAGCCAGAGATACGCAGTATTTT. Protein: CASSSQEGTLARDTQYF. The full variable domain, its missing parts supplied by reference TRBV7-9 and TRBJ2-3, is DTGVSQNPRHKITKRGQNVTFRCDPISEHNRLYWYRQTLGQGPEFLTYFQNEAQLEKSRLLSDRFSAERPKGSFSTLEIQRTEQGDSAMYLCASSSQEGTLARDTQYFGPGTRLTVL.

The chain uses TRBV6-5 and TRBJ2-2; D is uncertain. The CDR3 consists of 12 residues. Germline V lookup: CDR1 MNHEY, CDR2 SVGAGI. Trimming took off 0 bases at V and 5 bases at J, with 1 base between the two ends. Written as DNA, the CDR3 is TGTGCCAGCAGTTACTCGACCGGGGAGCTGTTTTTT. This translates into CASSYSTGELFF.

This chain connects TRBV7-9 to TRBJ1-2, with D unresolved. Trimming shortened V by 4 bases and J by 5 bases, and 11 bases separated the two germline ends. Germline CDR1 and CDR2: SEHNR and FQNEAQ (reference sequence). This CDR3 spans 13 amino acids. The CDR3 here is CASSSIGGYGYTF. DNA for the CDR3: TGTGCCAGCAGCTCTATAGGTGGATATGGCTACACCTTC.

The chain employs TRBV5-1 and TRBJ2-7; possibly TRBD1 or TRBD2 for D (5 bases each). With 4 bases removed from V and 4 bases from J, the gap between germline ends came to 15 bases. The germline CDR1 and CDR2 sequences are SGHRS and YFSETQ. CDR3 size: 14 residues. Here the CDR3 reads CASSPGQLGYEQYF. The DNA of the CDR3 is TGCGCCAGCAGCCCGGGGCAGTTGGGATACGAGCAGTACTTC. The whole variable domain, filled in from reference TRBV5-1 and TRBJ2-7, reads KAGVTQTPRYLIKTRGQQVTLSCSPISGHRSVSWYQQTPGQGLQFLFEYFSETQRNKGNFPGRFSGRQFSNSRSEMNVSTLELGDSALYLCASSPGQLGYEQYFGPGTRLTVT.

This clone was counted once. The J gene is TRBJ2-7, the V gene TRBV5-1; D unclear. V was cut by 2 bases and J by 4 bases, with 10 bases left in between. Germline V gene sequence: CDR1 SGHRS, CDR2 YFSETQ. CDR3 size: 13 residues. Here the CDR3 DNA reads TGCGCCAGCAGCTTACTCGACATTTACGAGCAGTACTTC. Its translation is CASSLLDIYEQYF. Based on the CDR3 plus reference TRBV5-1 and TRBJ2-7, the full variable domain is KAGVTQTPRYLIKTRGQQVTLSCSPISGHRSVSWYQQTPGQGLQFLFEYFSETQRNKGNFPGRFSGRQFSNSRSEMNVSTLELGDSALYLCASSLLDIYEQYFGPGTRLTVT.

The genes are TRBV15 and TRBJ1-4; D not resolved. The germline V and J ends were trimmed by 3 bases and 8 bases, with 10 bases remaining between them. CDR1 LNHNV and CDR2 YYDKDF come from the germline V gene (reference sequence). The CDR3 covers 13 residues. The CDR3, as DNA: TGTGCCACCAGCAGCTACGAAGACGAAAAACTGTTTTTT. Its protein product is CATSSYEDEKLFF.

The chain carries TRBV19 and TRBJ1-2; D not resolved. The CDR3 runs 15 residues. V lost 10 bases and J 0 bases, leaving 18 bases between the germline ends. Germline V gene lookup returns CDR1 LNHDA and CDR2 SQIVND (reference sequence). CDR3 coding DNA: TGTGCCACCAGAATAGGTCCAGGACCTAACTATGGCTACACCTTC. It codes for CATRIGPGPNYGYTF.

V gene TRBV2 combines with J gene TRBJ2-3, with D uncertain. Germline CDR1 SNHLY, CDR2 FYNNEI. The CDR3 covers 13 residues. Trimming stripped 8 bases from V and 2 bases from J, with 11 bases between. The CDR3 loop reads CASPSRNTDTQYF. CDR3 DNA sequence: TGTGCCAGCCCATCTAGGAACACAGATACGCAGTATTTT.

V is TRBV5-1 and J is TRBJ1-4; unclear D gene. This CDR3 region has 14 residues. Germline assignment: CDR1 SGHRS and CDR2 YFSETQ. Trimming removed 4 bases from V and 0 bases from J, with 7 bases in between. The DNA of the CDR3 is TGCGCCAGCAGCCCTACCTCAACTAATGAAAAACTGTTTTTT. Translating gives CASSPTSTNEKLFF.

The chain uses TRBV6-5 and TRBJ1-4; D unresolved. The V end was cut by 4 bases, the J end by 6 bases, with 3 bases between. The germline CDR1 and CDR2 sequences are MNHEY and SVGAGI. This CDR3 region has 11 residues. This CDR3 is CASSSYEKLFF. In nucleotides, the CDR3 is TGTGCCAGCAGTTCTTATGAAAAACTGTTTTTT.

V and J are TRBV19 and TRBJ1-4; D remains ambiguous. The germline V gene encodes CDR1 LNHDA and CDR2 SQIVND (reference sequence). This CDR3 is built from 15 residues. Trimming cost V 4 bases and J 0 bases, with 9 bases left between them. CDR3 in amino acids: CASSRSSATNEKLFF. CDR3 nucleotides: TGTGCCAGTAGTAGGAGTAGTGCAACTAATGAAAAACTGTTTTTT.

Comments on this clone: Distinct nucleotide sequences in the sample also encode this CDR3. CDR3 protein: CASSQAGMNTEAFF. The CDR3 nucleotides read TGTGCCAGCAGCCAAGCGGGTATGAACACTGAAGCTTTCTTT. This rearrangement joins TRBV14 to TRBJ1-1, with D hard to call. CDR3 length: 14 amino acids. The ends were cut back, 1 base at V and 0 bases at J, with 6 bases in the middle. CDR1 SGHDN and CDR2 FVKESK come from the germline V gene.

CDR3 residues: CASSLGSTSTDTQYF. The CDR3 nucleotides read TGCGCCAGCAGCTTGGGTTCGACAAGCACAGATACGCAGTATTTT. V usage is TRBV5-1 and J usage is TRBJ2-3; D ambiguous. The germline V and J ends were trimmed by 0 bases and 0 bases, with 8 bases remaining between them. This CDR3 has 15 amino acids. Germline V gene lookup returns CDR1 SGHRS and CDR2 YFSETQ.

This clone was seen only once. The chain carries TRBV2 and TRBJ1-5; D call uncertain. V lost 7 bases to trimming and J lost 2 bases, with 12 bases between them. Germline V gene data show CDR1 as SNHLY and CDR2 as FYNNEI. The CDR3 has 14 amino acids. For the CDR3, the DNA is TGTGCCAGCAACGCTCGTCAGGGCAATCAGCCCCAGCATTTT. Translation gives CASNARQGNQPQHF.

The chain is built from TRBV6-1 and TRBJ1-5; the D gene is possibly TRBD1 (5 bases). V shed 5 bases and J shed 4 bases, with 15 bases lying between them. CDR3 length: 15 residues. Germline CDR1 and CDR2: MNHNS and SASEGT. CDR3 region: CASSLLNGGNQPQHF. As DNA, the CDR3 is TGTGCCAGCAGTCTCCTGAACGGGGGAAATCAGCCCCAGCATTTT.

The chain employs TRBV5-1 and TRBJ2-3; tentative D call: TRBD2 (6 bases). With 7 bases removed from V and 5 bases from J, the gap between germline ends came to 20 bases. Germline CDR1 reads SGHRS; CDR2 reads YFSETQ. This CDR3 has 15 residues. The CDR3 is CASRSATRGEDTQYF. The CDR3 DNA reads TGCGCCAGCCGATCGGCGACTAGAGGAGAAGATACGCAGTATTTT.

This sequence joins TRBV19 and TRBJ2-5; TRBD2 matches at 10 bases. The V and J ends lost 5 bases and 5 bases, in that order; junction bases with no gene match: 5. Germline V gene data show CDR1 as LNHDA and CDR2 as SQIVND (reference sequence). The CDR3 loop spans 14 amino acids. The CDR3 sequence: CASSPSGGGETQYF. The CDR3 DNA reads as TGTGCCAGTAGTCCAAGCGGGGGGGGCGAGACCCAGTACTTC.

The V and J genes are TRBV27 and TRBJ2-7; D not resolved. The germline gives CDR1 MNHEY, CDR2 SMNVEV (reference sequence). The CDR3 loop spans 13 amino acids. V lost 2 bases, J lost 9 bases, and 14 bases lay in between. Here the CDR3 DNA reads TGTGCCAGCAGTTTAACTGGGCTACGAGGGCAGTACTTC. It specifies CASSLTGLRGQYF.

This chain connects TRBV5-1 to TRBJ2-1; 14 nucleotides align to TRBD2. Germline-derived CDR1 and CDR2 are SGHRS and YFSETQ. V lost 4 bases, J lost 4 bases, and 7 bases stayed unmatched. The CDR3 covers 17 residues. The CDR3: CASSQGLAGASYNEQFF. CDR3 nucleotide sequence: TGCGCCAGCAGCCAGGGACTAGCGGGGGCCTCTTACAATGAGCAGTTCTTC.